This record covers a single T cell receptor beta chain. The entry originates in a study of blood T cell repertoires in COVID-19. The repertoire was sequenced with immunoSEQ multiplex PCR; TCRdb's copy has only in-frame clones and lacks some. The sample shows around 100,000 clones, 85% of them seen only once. The CDR3 covers 13 residues. The germline CDR1 and CDR2 sequences are SGHTA and FQGNSA. Losses at the gene ends were 5 bases for V and 6 bases for J; bases not matched to a gene: 7. The V gene is TRBV7-2, the J gene TRBJ2-7; 7 bases align to TRBD1. This TCR was sampled from a human donor in a cohort sampled during active COVID-19. The source material was peripheral blood. Here the CDR3 reads CASSRNRDSEQYF. In DNA, the CDR3 is TGTGCCAGCAGCCGTAACCGGGACAGCGAGCAGTACTTC.